This T cell receptor (beta chain) was observed in a study of a mutant IDH1 vaccine in newly diagnosed glioma. Study summary: Treated patients were roughly 62% male, about 38% female, mean age approximately 40 years. Prior therapy was radiotherapy, temozolomide, or both; most received both.

Germline V lookup: CDR1 MNHNS, CDR2 SASEGT. Trimming pared 6 bases from V and 4 bases from J, leaving 13 bases between. CDR3 length: 14 residues. The method was immunoSEQ multiplex PCR; TCRdb's version includes in-frame clones alone and lacks a portion of them. The sample holds about 50,000 clones, around four fifths seen once. Sample time point: week 35, safety follow-up. Every vaccination contained 300 ug of the mutant IDH1 20-mer peptide and was paired with topical imiquimod. Comments on this clone: Its target is not known.

The study, taken as a whole, reports: Pseudoprogression looked unconnected to shifts in top peripheral T cell clonotypes. Immune responses induced by vaccination arose in 93.3% of the patients.

Material: PBMCs, obtained from a glioma patient whose treatment included an IDH1 peptide vaccine. The V call is TRBV6-1, the J call TRBJ2-1; tentatively, D is TRBD1 or TRBD2 (7 bases each). This clonotype was obtained from a woman younger than 35 with glioma. The CDR3 DNA reads as TGTGCCAGCAGCGGGCAGGGGGGGTACAATGAGCAGTTCTTC. Its protein is CASSGQGGYNEQFF.